This TCR delta chain was retrieved from a study of Vδ1+ human thymocytes. Findings and caveats of the study: Around a fifth of thymic delta-chain sequences were Vdelta2, with few Vdelta3, unlike blood Vdelta1+ controls. Many TRG clonotypes were shared between donors; TRD repertoires were essentially private. In the thymus, TRG and TRD repertoires looked highly polyclonal with Gaussian CDR3 lengths.

Extracted RNA was reverse transcribed into cDNA. The CDR3 regions were amplified by multiplex PCR from V-gene primers to a constant-region primer. TCRdb applied CATT to the multiplex PCR reads for clone calling. The sample lists more than 50,000 delta-chain clones; about 15% were seen once. After alphabeta T cell depletion, CD3+ Vdelta1+ Vdelta2- thymocytes were sorted. Purity of the sorted Vdelta1+ thymocytes ranged from about 98% to 99.6%. The CDR3 totals 21 residues. The V gene's germline CDR1 is TSWWSYY and CDR2 QGS. V was trimmed by 2 bases and J by 0 bases, leaving 28 bases between them. This clone was counted between two and nine times. What it binds is not known.

The source is a boy in the first two years of life who had congenital heart surgery. This rearrangement joins TRDV1 to TRDJ1; no clear D gene. The sample comprised Vdelta1+ gamma-delta thymocytes from the thymus. Subset in this sample: FACS-sorted CD3+ TCRalphabeta- TCRVdelta1+ TCRVdelta2- thymocytes. CDR3 nucleotides: TGTGCTCTTGGGGAAGGGTTCTCACCCGTACTTACCGTACTGTACACCGATAAACTCATCTTT. The encoded protein is CALGEGFSPVLTVLYTDKLIF.